This is a list of T cell receptor beta chains from one sample in a study of PD-1 blockade in classical Hodgkin lymphoma. Only in-frame clones appear in the TCRdb table, and some are missing; sequencing was by immunoSEQ multiplex PCR. The profile shows 13,000 or so clones, around 85% of them singletons. This material consisted of CD4+ T cells from blood, taken before the fourth cycle of nivolumab. All receptors come from a human donor with classical Hodgkin lymphoma. The CDR3 runs from the conserved cysteine through the conserved F or W. A D gene is named only where the DNA matches it firmly. The size field is filled for only some rows; it gives once, few, many or a size class.

TRBV28	NA	TRBJ2-5	NA	TGTGCCAGCAGTTTTCGGGAGACCCAGTACTTC	CASSFRETQYF
TRBV5-1	TRBD1	TRBJ2-3	NA	TGCGCCAGCAACCCAGGGGGTACAGATACGCAGTATTTT	CASNPGGTDTQYF
TRBV4-3	NA	TRBJ2-7	NA	TGCGCCAGCAGCCAAGTCCTAGCTCCTTACGAGCAGTACTTC	CASSQVLAPYEQYF
TRBV27	TRBD1	TRBJ1-6	NA	TGTGCCAGCAGCTCCGGGACAGGGGATTCACCCCTCCACTTT	CASSSGTGDSPLHF
TRBV5-6	TRBD2	TRBJ2-5	NA	TGTGCCAGCAGGCGAGCGGGGGGACAAGAGACCCAGTACTTC	CASRRAGGQETQYF
TRBV7-2	NA	TRBJ2-1	NA	TGTGCCAGCAGCTTATACAATGGGCCGCAGTTCTTC	CASSLYNGPQFF
TRBV5-4	NA	TRBJ2-1	once	TGTGCCAGCAGCTTGGACAGGCCCCACAATGAGCAGTTCTTC	CASSLDRPHNEQFF
TRBV6-5	NA	TRBJ1-2	NA	TGTGCCAGCCTTGACACATGGCGGGGAAATGGCTACACCTTC	CASLDTWRGNGYTF
TRBV30	NA	TRBJ2-7	NA	TGTGCCTGGACCCGGAGCTATGGTAGCGAGCAGTACTTC	CAWTRSYGSEQYF
TRBV6-5	NA	TRBJ2-7	few	TGTGCCAGCAGGACACCCTACGAGCAGTACTTC	CASRTPYEQYF
TRBV2	TRBD2	TRBJ2-5	once	TGTGCCAGCCTAGCGGGAGAGGAGACCCAGTACTTC	CASLAGEETQYF
TRBV5-4	TRBD1	TRBJ1-2	NA	TGTGCCAGCAGCTGGGGACAGGGGGGTTATGGCTACACCTTC	CASSWGQGGYGYTF
TRBV28	NA	TRBJ1-5	few	TGTGCCAGCAGTTTAGTGGGGGATAGCAATCAGCCCCAGCATTTT	CASSLVGDSNQPQHF
TRBV4-1	NA	TRBJ2-3	NA	TGCGCCAGCAGCCAATTGGATTACACAGATACGCAGTATTTT	CASSQLDYTDTQYF
TRBV9	NA	TRBJ1-4	NA	TGTGCCAGCAGCGTAGGAAGAACCGCCCAGGGGGAAAAACTGTTTTTT	CASSVGRTAQGEKLFF
TRBV7-9	NA	TRBJ2-2	NA	TGTGCCAGCAGCTTCGGACACTCCACCGGGGAGCTGTTTTTT	CASSFGHSTGELFF
TRBV18	NA	TRBJ2-3	NA	TGTGCCAGCTCACCACTGAACACAGATACGCAGTATTTT	CASSPLNTDTQYF
TRBV6-6	TRBD1	TRBJ1-4	NA	TGTGCCAGCAGTCCCGGGACAGGCGGTGAAAAACTGTTTTTT	CASSPGTGGEKLFF
TRBV5-1	NA	TRBJ2-3	NA	TGCGCCAGCAGCTTGAGAGGTGGGGGGACCGGCGTAAATACGCAGTATTTT	CASSLRGGGTGVNTQYF
TRBV7-2	NA	TRBJ1-5	NA	TGTGCCAGCAGCTTATATGGCTCGAAAGTTAGCAATCAGCCCCAGCATTTT	CASSLYGSKVSNQPQHF
TRBV10-3	NA	TRBJ1-1	once	TGTGCCATCAGTATGAAGACAGACACTGAAGCTTTCTTT	CAISMKTDTEAFF
TRBV6-1	TRBD1	TRBJ2-5	NA	TGTGCCAGCTTTGTAACAGGGGTAGAGACCCAGTACTTC	CASFVTGVETQYF
TRBV7-8	NA	TRBJ2-5	NA	TGTGCCAGCAGCTTATTACCAACCGGGCAACAAGAGACCCAGTACTTC	CASSLLPTGQQETQYF
TRBV10-3	NA	TRBJ1-5	NA	TGTGCCATCAGTGAAATGCGTCAGCCCCAGCATTTT	CAISEMRQPQHF
TRBV7-6	TRBD1	TRBJ1-1	NA	TGTGCCAGCAGCTTAACAGGGGCCACTGAAGCTTTCTTT	CASSLTGATEAFF
TRBV18	TRBD1	TRBJ1-1	NA	TGTGCCAGCTCACCCCGACAGGGTGTAGCAGAGGGACATGAAGCTTTCTTT	CASSPRQGVAEGHEAFF
TRBV28	TRBD2	TRBJ2-1	NA	TGTGCCAGCAGTCCTGGACTAGCGGGGATTTTCCTTTCCTACAATGAGCAGTTCTTC	CASSPGLAGIFLSYNEQFF
TRBV7-2	TRBD1	TRBJ1-1	NA	TGTGCCAGCAGCCCGGGACAGGCTTCGAACACTGAAGCTTTCTTT	CASSPGQASNTEAFF
TRBV29-1	NA	TRBJ2-3	NA	TGCAGCGTTGATTTCGGGAGAGGGGAGTGGGGCACAGATACGCAGTATTTT	CSVDFGRGEWGTDTQYF
TRBV5-8	NA	TRBJ1-1	NA	TGTGCCAGCAGCTTGCTCTTCGGGAGCACTGAAGCTTTCTTT	CASSLLFGSTEAFF
TRBV5-3	NA	TRBJ1-4	NA	TGTGCCAGAAGCCCCTCGTGTAGGGAGAAGGGAGAAAAACTGTTTTTT	CARSPSCREKGEKLFF
TRBV23-1	NA	TRBJ1-1	NA	TGCGCCCCCCCCCAGGGTATTATTCGGCCTAAGAAGCAGACTGAAGCTTTCTTT	CAPPQGIIRPKKQTEAFF
TRBV10-3	NA	TRBJ2-5	few	TGTGCCATCAGTGTTAGACAAGAGACCCAGTACTTC	CAISVRQETQYF
TRBV6-5	TRBD1	TRBJ2-7	NA	TGTGCCAGCAGAGCCGGGACAGGGGGCAAGCAGTACTTC	CASRAGTGGKQYF
TRBV28	NA	TRBJ1-4	NA	TGTGCCAGCAGTTTGGTGACAGGTCTTGGGGCAACTAATGAAAAACTGTTTTTT	CASSLVTGLGATNEKLFF
TRBV5-1	NA	TRBJ2-1	few	TGCGCCAGCAGCTCTCAGGGGGGCTCCTACAATGAGCAGTTCTTC	CASSSQGGSYNEQFF
TRBV28	TRBD2	TRBJ2-1	NA	TGTGCCAGCAAGTCTAGCGGGAGGGCCTACAATGAGCAGTTCTTC	CASKSSGRAYNEQFF
TRBV5-5	NA	TRBJ2-7	NA	TGTGCCAGCACCCCCGGGAGCGCTGTATCCTACGAGCAGTACTTC	CASTPGSAVSYEQYF
TRBV5-6	NA	TRBJ1-3	NA	TGTGCCAGCAGCTTGGCCAGGATAGAGGCTGGAAACACCATATATTTT	CASSLARIEAGNTIYF